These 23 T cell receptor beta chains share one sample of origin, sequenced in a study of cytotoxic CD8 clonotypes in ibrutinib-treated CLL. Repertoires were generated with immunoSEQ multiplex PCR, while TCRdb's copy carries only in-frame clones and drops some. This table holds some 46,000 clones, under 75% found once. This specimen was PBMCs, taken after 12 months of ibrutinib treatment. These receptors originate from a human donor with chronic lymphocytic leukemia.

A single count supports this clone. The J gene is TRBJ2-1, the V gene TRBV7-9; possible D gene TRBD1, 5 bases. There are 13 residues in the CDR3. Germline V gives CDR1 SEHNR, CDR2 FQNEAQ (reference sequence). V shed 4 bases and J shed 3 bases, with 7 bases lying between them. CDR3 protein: CASSSDSYNEQFF. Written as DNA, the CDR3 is TGTGCCAGCAGCTCAGACAGCTACAATGAGCAGTTCTTC.

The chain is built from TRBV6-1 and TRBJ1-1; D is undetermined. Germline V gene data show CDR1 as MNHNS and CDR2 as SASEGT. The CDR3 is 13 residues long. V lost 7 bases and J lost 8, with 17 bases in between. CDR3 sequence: CASTDRNGREAFF. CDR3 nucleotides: TGTGCCAGCACCGATAGGAATGGCCGGGAAGCTTTCTTT.

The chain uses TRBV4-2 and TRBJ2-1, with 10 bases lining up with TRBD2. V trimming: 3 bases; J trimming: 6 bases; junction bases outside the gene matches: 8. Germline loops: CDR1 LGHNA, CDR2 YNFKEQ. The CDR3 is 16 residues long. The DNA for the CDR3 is TGTGCCAGCAGCCAGGATGCTAGCGGGGGCCCCAATGAGCAGTTCTTC. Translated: CASSQDASGGPNEQFF.

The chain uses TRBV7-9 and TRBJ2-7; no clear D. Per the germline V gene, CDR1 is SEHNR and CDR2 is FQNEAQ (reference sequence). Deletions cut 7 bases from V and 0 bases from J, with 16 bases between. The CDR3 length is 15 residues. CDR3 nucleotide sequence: TGTGCCAGCAACCAAATAGTCCTTACCTCCTACGAGCAGTACTTC. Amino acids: CASNQIVLTSYEQYF.

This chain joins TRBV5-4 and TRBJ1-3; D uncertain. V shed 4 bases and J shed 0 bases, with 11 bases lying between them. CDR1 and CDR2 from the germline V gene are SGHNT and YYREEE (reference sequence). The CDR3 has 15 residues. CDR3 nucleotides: TGTGCCAGCAGCCTGGGTAGGAGCTCTGGAAACACCATATATTTT. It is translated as CASSLGRSSGNTIYF.

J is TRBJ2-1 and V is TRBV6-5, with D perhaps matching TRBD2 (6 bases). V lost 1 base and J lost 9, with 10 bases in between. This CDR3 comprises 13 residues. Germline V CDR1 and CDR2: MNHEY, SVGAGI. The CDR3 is CASSYFEEGEQFF. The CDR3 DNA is TGTGCCAGCAGTTACTTCGAGGAGGGTGAGCAGTTCTTC.

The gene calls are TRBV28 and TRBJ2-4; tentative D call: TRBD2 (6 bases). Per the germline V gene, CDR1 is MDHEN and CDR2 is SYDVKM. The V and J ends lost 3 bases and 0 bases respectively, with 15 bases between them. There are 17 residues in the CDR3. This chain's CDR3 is CASSLSGWVLAKNIQYF. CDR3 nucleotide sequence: TGTGCCAGCAGTTTGAGCGGGTGGGTCCTAGCCAAAAACATTCAGTACTTC. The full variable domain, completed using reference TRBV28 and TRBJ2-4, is DVKVTQSSRYLVKRTGEKVFLECVQDMDHENMFWYRQDPGLGLRLIYFSYDVKMKEKGDIPEGYSVSREKKERFSLILESASTNQTSMYLCASSLSGWVLAKNIQYFGAGTRLSVL.

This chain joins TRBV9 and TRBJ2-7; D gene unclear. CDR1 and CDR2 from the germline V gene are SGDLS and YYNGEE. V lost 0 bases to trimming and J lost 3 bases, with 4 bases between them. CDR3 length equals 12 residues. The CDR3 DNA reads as TGTGCCAGCAGCGTAGAAGGCTACGAGCAGTACTTC. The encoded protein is CASSVEGYEQYF.

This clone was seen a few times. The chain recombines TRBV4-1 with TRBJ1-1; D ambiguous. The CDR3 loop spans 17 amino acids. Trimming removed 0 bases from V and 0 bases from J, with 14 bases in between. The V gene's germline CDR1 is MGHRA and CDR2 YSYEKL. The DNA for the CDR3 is TGCGCCAGCAGCCAAGATTATGCAGCATACCTGAACACTGAAGCTTTCTTT. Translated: CASSQDYAAYLNTEAFF.

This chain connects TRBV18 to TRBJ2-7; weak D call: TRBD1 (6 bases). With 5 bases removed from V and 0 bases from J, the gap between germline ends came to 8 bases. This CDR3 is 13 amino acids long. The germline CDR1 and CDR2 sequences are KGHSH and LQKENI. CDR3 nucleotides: TGTGCCAGCTCAACAGGGAACTCCTACGAGCAGTACTTC. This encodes CASSTGNSYEQYF.

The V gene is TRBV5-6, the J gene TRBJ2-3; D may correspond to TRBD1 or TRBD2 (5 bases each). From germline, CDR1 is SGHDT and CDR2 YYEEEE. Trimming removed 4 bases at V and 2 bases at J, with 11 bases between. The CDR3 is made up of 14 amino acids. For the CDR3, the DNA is TGTGCCAGCAGCGCGTGGGGGATCACAGATACGCAGTATTTT. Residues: CASSAWGITDTQYF.

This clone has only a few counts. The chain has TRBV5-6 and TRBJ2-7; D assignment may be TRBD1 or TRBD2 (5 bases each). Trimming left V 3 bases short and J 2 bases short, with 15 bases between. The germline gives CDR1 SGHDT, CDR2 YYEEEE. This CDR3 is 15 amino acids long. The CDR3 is CASSSGTGGAYEQYF. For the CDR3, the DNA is TGTGCCAGCAGCTCGGGAACAGGTGGGGCCTACGAGCAGTACTTC.

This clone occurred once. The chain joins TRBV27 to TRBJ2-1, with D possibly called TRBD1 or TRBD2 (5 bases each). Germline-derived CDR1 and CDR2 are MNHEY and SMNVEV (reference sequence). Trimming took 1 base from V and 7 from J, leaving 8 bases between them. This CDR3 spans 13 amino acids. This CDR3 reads CASSLFGGNEQFF. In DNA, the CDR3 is TGTGCCAGCAGTTTATTTGGGGGAAATGAGCAGTTCTTC.

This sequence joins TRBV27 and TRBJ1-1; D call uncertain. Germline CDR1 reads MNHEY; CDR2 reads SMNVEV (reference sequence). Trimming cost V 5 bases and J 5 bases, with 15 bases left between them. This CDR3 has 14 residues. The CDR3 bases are TGTGCCAGCAGTCCGTGGGTATGGGGAACTGAAGCTTTCTTT. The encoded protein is CASSPWVWGTEAFF.

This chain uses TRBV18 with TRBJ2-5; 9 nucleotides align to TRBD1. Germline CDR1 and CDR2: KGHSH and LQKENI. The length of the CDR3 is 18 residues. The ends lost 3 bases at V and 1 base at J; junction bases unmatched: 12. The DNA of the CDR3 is TGTGCCAGCTCACCTCTTTCCGGGACAGGGTGGGCCCAAGAGACCCAGTACTTC. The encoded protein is CASSPLSGTGWAQETQYF.

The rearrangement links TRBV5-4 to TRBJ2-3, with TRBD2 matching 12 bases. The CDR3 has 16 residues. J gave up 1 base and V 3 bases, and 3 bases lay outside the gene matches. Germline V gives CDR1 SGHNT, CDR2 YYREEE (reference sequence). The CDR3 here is CASSSRLAGGTDTQYF. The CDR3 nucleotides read TGTGCCAGCAGCTCACGACTAGCGGGGGGCACAGATACGCAGTATTTT. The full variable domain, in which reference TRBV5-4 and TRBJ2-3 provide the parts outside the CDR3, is ETGVTQSPTHLIKTRGQQVTLRCSSQSGHNTVSWYQQALGQGPQFIFQYYREEENGRGNFPPRFSGLQFPNYSSELNVNALELDDSALYLCASSSRLAGGTDTQYFGPGTRLTVL.

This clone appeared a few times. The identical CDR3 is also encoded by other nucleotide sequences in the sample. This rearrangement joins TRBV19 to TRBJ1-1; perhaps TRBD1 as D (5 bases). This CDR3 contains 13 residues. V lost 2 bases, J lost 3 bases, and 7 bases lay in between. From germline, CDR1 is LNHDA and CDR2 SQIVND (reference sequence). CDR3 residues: CASSIRGDTEAFF. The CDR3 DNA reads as TGTGCCAGTAGTATAAGGGGAGACACTGAAGCTTTCTTT.

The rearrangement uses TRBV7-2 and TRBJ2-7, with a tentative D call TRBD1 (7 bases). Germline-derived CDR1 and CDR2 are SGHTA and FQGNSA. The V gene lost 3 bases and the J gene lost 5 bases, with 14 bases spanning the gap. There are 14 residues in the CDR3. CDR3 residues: CASSFRQGGHEQYF. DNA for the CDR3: TGTGCCAGCAGCTTTCGGCAGGGGGGTCACGAGCAGTACTTC.

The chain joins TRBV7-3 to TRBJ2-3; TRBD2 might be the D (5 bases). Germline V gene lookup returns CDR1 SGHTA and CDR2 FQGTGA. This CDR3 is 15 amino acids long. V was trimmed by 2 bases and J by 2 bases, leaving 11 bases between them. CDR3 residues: CASSLEGKHTDTQYF. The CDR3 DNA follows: TGTGCCAGCAGCTTAGAGGGCAAACACACAGATACGCAGTATTTT. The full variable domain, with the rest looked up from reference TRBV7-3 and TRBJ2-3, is GAGVSQTPSNKVTEKGKYVELRCDPISGHTALYWYRQSLGQGPEFLIYFQGTGAADDSGLPNDRFFAVRPEGSVSTLKIQRTERGDSAVYLCASSLEGKHTDTQYFGPGTRLTVL.

The CDR3 region has the DNA TGTGCCAGCAGAGCTAGCGGGGGCTCCTACGAGCAGTACTTC. Translation gives CASRASGGSYEQYF. The chain recombines TRBV2 with TRBJ2-7; 10 bases fit TRBD2. V dropped 6 bases and J dropped 0; count of bases not matched to a gene: 2. The CDR3 runs 14 residues. Germline V gene data show CDR1 as SNHLY and CDR2 as FYNNEI.

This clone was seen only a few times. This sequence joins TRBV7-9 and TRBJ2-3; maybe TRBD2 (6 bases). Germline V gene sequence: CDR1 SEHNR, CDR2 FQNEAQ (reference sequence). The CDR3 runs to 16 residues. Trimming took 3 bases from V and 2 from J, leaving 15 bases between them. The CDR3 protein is CASSFLAASDTDTQYF. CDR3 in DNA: TGTGCCAGCAGCTTTCTGGCGGCTAGCGACACAGATACGCAGTATTTT.

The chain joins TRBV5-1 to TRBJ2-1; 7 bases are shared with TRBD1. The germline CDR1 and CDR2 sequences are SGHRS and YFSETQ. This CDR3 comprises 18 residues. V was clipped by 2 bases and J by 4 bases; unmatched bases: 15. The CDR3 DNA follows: TGCGCCAGCAGCTTTTTATCCCCCGACAGGGAAGTTTACAATGAGCAGTTCTTC. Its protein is CASSFLSPDREVYNEQFF.

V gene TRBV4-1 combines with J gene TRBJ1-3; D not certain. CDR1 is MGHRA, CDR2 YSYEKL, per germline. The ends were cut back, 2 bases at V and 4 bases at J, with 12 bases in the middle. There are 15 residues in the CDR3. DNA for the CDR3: TGCGCCAGCAGCCAACCTACCCGGCCCGGAAACACCATATATTTT. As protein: CASSQPTRPGNTIYF.